One TCR beta chain is described in this entry. Using immunoSEQ multiplex PCR, the repertoire was profiled, and TCRdb retains in-frame clones only, with some absent. The table lists 200,000 to 300,000 clones, 84% of them singletons. Trimming removed 4 bases at V and 4 bases at J, with 15 bases between. Germline lookup yields CDR1 MDHEN and CDR2 SYDVKM. This CDR3 has 15 amino acids. This sample is drawn from a study of blood T cell repertoires in COVID-19. Overall study context: Specimens from acute and convalescent COVID-19 originated in the United States, Italy and Spain. Sources were T cells, B-cell-depleted T cells, or PBMCs; the material itself was cDNA or gDNA.

Sequenced sample: peripheral blood. This chain links TRBV28 with TRBJ2-3, with TRBD2 as a possible D gene (5 bases). The clonotype originates from a human donor in a cohort sampled during active COVID-19. CDR3 coding DNA: TGTGCCAGCAGTTCGACGACTATAGCCTCAGATACGCAGTATTTT. Protein sequence: CASSSTTIASDTQYF. Full variable domain (rest looked up from reference TRBV28 and TRBJ2-3): DVKVTQSSRYLVKRTGEKVFLECVQDMDHENMFWYRQDPGLGLRLIYFSYDVKMKEKGDIPEGYSVSREKKERFSLILESASTNQTSMYLCASSSTTIASDTQYFGPGTRLTVL.